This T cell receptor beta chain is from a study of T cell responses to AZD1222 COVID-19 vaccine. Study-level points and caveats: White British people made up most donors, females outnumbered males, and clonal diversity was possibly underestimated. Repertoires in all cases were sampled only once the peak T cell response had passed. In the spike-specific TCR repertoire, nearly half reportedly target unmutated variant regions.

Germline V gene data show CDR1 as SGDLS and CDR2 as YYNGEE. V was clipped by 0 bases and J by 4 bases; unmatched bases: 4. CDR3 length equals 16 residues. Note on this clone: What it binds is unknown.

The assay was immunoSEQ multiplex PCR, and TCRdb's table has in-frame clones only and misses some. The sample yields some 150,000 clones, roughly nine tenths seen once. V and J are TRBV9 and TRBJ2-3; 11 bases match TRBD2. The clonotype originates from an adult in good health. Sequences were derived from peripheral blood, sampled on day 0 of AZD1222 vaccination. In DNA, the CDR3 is TGTGCCAGCAGCGTAGTAGGTAGCGGGGGGGCAGATACGCAGTATTTT. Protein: CASSVVGSGGADTQYF.